The text below deals with one T cell receptor beta chain. Its antigen is unknown. This record belongs to a study of glioma-infiltrating T cells. The ends were cut back, 5 bases at V and 4 bases at J, with 18 bases in the middle. The germline V gene has CDR1 SGHTA and CDR2 FQGTGA. The CDR3 is 17 amino acids. General study points: Tissue-blood divergence was below expectation in non-neoplastic patients, above in gliomas.

The iRepertoire nested amplicon-rescue multiplex PCR amplified TCR alpha and beta CDR3s from RNA. Input was roughly 85-400 ng of tissue mRNA or PBMC total RNA. From the multiplex PCR reads, TCRdb called clonotypes with MiXCR, one entry per CDR3 protein. The sample has approximately 140,000 distinct CDR3 sequences, about 25% seen once; the top ten hold about a quarter. The chain has TRBV7-3 and TRBJ2-6, with D hard to call. The source is a human donor with low-grade glioma or glioblastoma, undergoing nonglioma brain surgery, or in good health (not recorded which). The sequenced sample was glioma tissue, nonneoplastic brain tissue, or PBMCs (not recorded which). The CDR3 protein is CASSLQIPGSGANVLTF. The CDR3 DNA is TGTGCCAGCAGCCTCCAAATACCAGGTTCAGGGGCCAACGTCCTGACTTTC.